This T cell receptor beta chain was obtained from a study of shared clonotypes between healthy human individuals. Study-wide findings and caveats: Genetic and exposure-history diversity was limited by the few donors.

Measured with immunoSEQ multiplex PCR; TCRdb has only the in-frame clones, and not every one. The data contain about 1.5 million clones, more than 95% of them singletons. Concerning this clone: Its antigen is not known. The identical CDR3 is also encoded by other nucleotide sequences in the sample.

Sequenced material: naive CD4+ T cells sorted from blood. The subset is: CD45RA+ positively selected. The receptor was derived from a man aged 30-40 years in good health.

The CDR3 region is CASSFRGNNQPQHF. The CDR3 DNA reads as TGTGCCAGCAGTTTTCGGGGGAACAATCAGCCCCAGCATTTT. This chain connects TRBV27 to TRBJ1-5; a possible D gene is TRBD1 (5 bases). Germline V gene data show CDR1 as MNHEY and CDR2 as SMNVEV (reference sequence). This CDR3 comprises 14 residues. Trimming cost V 3 bases and J 3 bases, with 9 bases left between them.